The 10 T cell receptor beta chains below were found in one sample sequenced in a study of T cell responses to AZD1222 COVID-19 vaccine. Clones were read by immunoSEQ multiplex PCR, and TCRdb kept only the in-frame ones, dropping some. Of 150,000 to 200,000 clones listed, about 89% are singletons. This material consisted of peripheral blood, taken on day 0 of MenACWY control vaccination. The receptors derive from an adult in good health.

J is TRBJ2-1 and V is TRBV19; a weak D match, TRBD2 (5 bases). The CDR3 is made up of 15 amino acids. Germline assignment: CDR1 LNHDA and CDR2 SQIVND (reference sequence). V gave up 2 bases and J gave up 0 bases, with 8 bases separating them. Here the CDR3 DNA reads TGTGCCAGTAGTATACGGGGAAACTCCTACAATGAGCAGTTCTTC. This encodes CASSIRGNSYNEQFF.

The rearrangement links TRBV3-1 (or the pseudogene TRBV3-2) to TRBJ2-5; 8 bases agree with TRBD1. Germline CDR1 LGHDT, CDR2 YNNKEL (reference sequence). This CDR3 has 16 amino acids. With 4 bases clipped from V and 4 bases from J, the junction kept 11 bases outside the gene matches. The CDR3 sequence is CASSPGQGSQGETQYF. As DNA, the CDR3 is TGTGCCAGCAGCCCCGGACAGGGCAGTCAAGGAGAGACCCAGTACTTC.

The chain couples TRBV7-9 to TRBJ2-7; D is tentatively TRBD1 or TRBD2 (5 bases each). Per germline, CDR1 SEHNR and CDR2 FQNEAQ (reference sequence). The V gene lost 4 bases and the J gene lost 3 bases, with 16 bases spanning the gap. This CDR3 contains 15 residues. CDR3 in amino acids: CASSSPGKGIYEQYF. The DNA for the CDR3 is TGTGCCAGCAGCTCACCGGGAAAGGGGATCTACGAGCAGTACTTC.

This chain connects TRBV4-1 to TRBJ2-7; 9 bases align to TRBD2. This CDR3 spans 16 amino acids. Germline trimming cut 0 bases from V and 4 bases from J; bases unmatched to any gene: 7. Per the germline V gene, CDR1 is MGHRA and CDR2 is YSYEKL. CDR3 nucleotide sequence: TGCGCCAGCAGCCAAGATAGAGCGGGAGGTCGGTACGAGCAGTACTTC. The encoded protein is CASSQDRAGGRYEQYF.

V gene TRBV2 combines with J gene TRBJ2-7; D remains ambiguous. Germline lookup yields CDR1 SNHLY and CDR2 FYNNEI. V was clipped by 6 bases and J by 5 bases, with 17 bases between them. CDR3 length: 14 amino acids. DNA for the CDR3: TGTGCCAGCAGAGAGGACGGTTTTATGGACGAGCAGTACTTC. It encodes CASREDGFMDEQYF.

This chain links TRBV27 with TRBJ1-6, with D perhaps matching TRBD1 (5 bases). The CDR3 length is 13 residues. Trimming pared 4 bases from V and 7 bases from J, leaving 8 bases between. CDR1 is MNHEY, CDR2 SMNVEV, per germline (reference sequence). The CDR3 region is CASSSGINSPLHF. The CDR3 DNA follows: TGTGCCAGCAGTTCAGGGATAAATTCACCCCTCCACTTT.

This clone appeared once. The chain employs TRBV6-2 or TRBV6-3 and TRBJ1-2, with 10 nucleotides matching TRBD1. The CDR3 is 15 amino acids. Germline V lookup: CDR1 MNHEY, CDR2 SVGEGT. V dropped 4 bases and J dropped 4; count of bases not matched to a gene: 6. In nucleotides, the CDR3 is TGTGCCAGCAGTTCCTCCGGGACAGGGGTCTATGGCTACACCTTC. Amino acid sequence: CASSSSGTGVYGYTF.

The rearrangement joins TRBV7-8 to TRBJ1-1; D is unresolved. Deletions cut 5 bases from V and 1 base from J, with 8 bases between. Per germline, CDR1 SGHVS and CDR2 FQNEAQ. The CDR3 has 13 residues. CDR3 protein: CASSLIGNTEAFF. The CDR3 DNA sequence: TGTGCCAGCAGCCTCATAGGGAACACTGAAGCTTTCTTT.

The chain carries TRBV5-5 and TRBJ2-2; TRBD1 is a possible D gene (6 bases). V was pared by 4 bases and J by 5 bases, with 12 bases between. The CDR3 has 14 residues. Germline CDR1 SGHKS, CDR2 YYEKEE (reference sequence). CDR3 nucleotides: TGTGCCAGCAGCGTATCAGGGGCGACCGGGGAGCTGTTTTTT. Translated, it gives CASSVSGATGELFF. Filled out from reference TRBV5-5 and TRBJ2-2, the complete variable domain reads DAGVTQSPTHLIKTRGQQVTLRCSPISGHKSVSWYQQVLGQGPQFIFQYYEKEERGRGNFPDRFSARQFPNYSSELNVNALLLGDSALYLCASSVSGATGELFFGEGSRLTVL.

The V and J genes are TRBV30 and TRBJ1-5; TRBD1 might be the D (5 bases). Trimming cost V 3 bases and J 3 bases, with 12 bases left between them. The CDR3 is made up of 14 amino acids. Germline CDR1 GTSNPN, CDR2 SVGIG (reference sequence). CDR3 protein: CAWSWGPNNQPQHF. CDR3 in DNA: TGTGCCTGGAGCTGGGGACCGAACAATCAGCCCCAGCATTTT.